This paragraph covers one T cell receptor beta chain sequence. Its antigen is unknown. V lost 1 base to trimming and J lost 8 bases, with 8 bases between them. The CDR3 is made up of 12 amino acids. Germline lookup yields CDR1 KGHSH and CDR2 LQKENI. The source of the sample is a study of T cell responses to AZD1222 COVID-19 vaccine. Study observations and caveats: Among the donors, most were white British and more were female, and clonal diversity was possibly underestimated.

Clones were sequenced by immunoSEQ multiplex PCR, and TCRdb holds only the in-frame ones, with some missing. The sample lists 90,000 to 130,000 clones, approximately 90% occurring once. The material was peripheral blood, obtained on day 0 of AZD1222 vaccination. This chain joins TRBV18 and TRBJ1-1; the D gene is possibly TRBD1 (5 bases). The receptor was isolated from an adult in good health. The CDR3 loop is CASSPLRGEAFF. Here the CDR3 DNA reads TGTGCCAGCTCACCACTTCGGGGGGAAGCTTTCTTT.